This entry features one T cell receptor beta chain sequence. The CDR3 consists of 12 residues. The V end lost 5 bases, the J end lost 5 bases, and 9 bases lay between the germline ends. Looked up from germline, CDR1 is SEHNR and CDR2 is FQNEAQ (reference sequence). The sample comes from a study of cytomegalovirus exposure and HLA in healthy donors. Study overall: There were 90 million to 130 million unique TCR beta sequences, drawn from 150 million to 200 million T cells, in an earlier analysis.

The PCR made use of 60 Vbeta and 13 Jbeta primers. Assay: immunoSEQ multiplex PCR; the TCRdb copy retains only in-frame clones and omits some. The table records some 140,000 clones, under 85% of them present only once. The chain combines TRBV7-9 with TRBJ1-2; D is possibly TRBD1 (5 bases). This receptor was identified in a man aged 18-30 years in good health and CMV-seronegative. Sequencing was performed on PBMCs. The CDR3 reads CASSQQGYGYTF. In DNA, the CDR3 is TGTGCCAGCAGCCAGCAGGGTTATGGCTACACCTTC.